Listed here are 16 T cell receptor beta chains from one sample, sequenced in a study of T cell changes during pregnancy in multiple sclerosis. Repertoires were generated with immunoSEQ multiplex PCR, while TCRdb's copy carries only in-frame clones and drops some. The data contain 45,000 or so clones, around 93% of them seen just once; the ten biggest clones take up approximately 2.9%. Sequencing used CD8+ T cells from peripheral blood mononuclear cells, obtained in the second trimester of pregnancy. The source is a female donor with multiple sclerosis, enrolled in a pregnancy study.

A few counts support this clone. The V gene is TRBV6-6, the J gene TRBJ1-1; D may be TRBD1 (5 bases). V lost 5 bases and J 11 bases, leaving 15 bases between the germline ends. The CDR3 runs 12 residues. Per the germline V gene, CDR1 is MNHNY and CDR2 is SVGAGI (reference sequence). The CDR3 region has the DNA TGTGCCAGCAGTGACGGGGGGGTTGTCGCTTTCTTT. It translates to CASSDGGVVAFF.

The gene calls are TRBV6-5 and TRBJ1-6, with 9 bases aligning to TRBD1. This CDR3 region has 14 residues. J lost 11 bases, V lost 5 bases, and 7 bases had no gene match. Germline V gene lookup returns CDR1 MNHEY and CDR2 SVGAGI. This CDR3 reads CASSLGQGGPPLHF. The CDR3 nucleotides are TGTGCCAGCAGTCTGGGACAGGGCGGTCCACCCCTCCACTTT.

V gene TRBV9 combines with J gene TRBJ1-5, with a weak D call TRBD1 (5 bases). Trimming stripped 4 bases from V and 0 bases from J, with 11 bases between. The CDR3 runs to 15 residues. Germline V gene data show CDR1 as SGDLS and CDR2 as YYNGEE. DNA for the CDR3: TGTGCCAGCAGCATGCAGGGCCGTAGCAATCAGCCCCAGCATTTT. The encoded protein is CASSMQGRSNQPQHF.

Written as DNA, the CDR3 is TGTGCCAGCCTTAGGGAGGGGGTGGACTATGGCTACACCTTC. Amino acids: CASLREGVDYGYTF. The V gene is TRBV25-1, the J gene TRBJ1-2; tentatively, D is TRBD1 (6 bases). Germline lookup yields CDR1 MGHDK and CDR2 SYGVNS. V lost 8 bases, J lost 3 bases, and 16 bases lay in between. The CDR3 contains 14 residues.

The V and J genes are TRBV29-1 and TRBJ2-7; possibly TRBD2 for D (5 bases). Germline CDR1 and CDR2: SQVTM and ANQGSEA. Trimming removed 3 bases from V and 0 bases from J, with 9 bases in between. This CDR3 has 13 amino acids. CDR3 sequence reads: CSVDDAGSYEQYF. CDR3 sequence (DNA): TGCAGCGTTGATGACGCGGGCTCCTACGAGCAGTACTTC.

CDR3 nucleotides: TGTGCCAGCTTTACAGGGAACTATGGCTACACCTTC. This encodes CASFTGNYGYTF. This chain connects TRBV27 to TRBJ1-2, with D maybe TRBD1 (6 bases). Germline CDR1 is MNHEY and CDR2 is SMNVEV (reference sequence). Trimming left V 8 bases short and J 2 bases short, with 9 bases between. This CDR3 region has 12 residues.

Only a few counts were recorded for this clone. The chain couples TRBV30 to TRBJ2-3; the match to TRBD2 covers 7 bases. Germline CDR1 is GTSNPN and CDR2 is SVGIG (reference sequence). The CDR3 consists of 14 residues. The J segment lost 6 bases and the V segment lost 0 bases, leaving 6 bases of the junction unmatched. As DNA, the CDR3 is TGTGCCTGGAGTGTAGGTGGGGGGGAGGATACGCAGTATTTT. As protein: CAWSVGGGEDTQYF.

Only one count was recorded for this clone. The rearrangement links TRBV4-1 to TRBJ2-7, with D tentatively TRBD2 (6 bases). This CDR3 is built from 14 residues. V lost 2 bases, J lost 3 bases, and 11 bases lay in between. Germline loops: CDR1 MGHRA, CDR2 YSYEKL. CDR3 sequence: CASSQIRGDYEQYF. CDR3 nucleotide sequence: TGCGCCAGCAGCCAAATTCGCGGGGACTACGAGCAGTACTTC.

The chain couples TRBV19 to TRBJ2-1; D is perhaps TRBD2 (5 bases). Germline CDR1 and CDR2: LNHDA and SQIVND (reference sequence). Trimming removed 3 bases at V and 3 bases at J, with 12 bases between. The CDR3 loop spans 15 amino acids. In DNA form, the CDR3 reads TGTGCCAGTAGTATTCCACCCGGGGACTACAATGAGCAGTTCTTC. This encodes CASSIPPGDYNEQFF.

The chain carries TRBV5-6 and TRBJ2-7; 11 bases fit TRBD2. Germline assignment: CDR1 SGHDT and CDR2 YYEEEE. Losses at the gene ends were 4 bases for V and 12 bases for J; bases not matched to a gene: 12. The length of the CDR3 is 14 residues. CDR3 nucleotides: TGTGCCAGCAGCCTAAAGACTAGCGGGGTTGTATGGTACTTC. It translates to CASSLKTSGVVWYF.

With respect to this clone: One end of the junction does not line up with germline, which may come from a read error. The chain couples TRBV7-3 to TRBJ2-1; 7 positions match TRBD1. The CDR3 runs to 14 residues. The germline CDR1 and CDR2 sequences are SGHTA and FQGTGA. DNA for the CDR3: TGTGCCAGCAACTTAACTTACAGGGGAGATGAGCAGTTCTTC. Amino acids: CASNLTYRGDEQFF.

The rearrangement joins TRBV7-9 to TRBJ2-2, with 9 bases lining up with TRBD2. CDR1 is SEHNR and CDR2 is FQNEAQ in the germline V gene (reference sequence). V lost 11 bases, J lost 9 bases, and 16 bases stayed unmatched. The CDR3 contains 15 residues. For the CDR3, the DNA is TGTGCCCACCGTGGTAGCGGGGGATTTGTCCGGGAGCTGTTTTTT. It specifies CAHRGSGGFVRELFF.

The CDR3 here is CAWRGGAGPVGSIWGYTF. CDR3 DNA: TGTGCCTGGAGAGGCGGGGCAGGCCCGGTCGGGTCTATCTGGGGCTACACCTTC. This sequence joins TRBV30 and TRBJ1-2, with D tentatively TRBD1 (5 bases). CDR3 length: 18 residues. The germline V and J ends were trimmed by 3 bases and 8 bases, with 31 bases remaining between them. Looked up from germline, CDR1 is GTSNPN and CDR2 is SVGIG (reference sequence).

The CDR3 protein is CASSAPGGSGNTIYF. The DNA of the CDR3 is TGTGCCAGCAGCGCCCCAGGGGGCTCTGGAAACACCATATATTTT. This sequence joins TRBV9 and TRBJ1-3; 7 nucleotides agree with TRBD1. Trimming cost V 3 bases and J 0 bases; bases outside gene matches: 3. The CDR3 loop spans 15 amino acids. Germline CDR1 and CDR2: SGDLS and YYNGEE. The whole variable domain, remainder taken from reference TRBV9 and TRBJ1-3, is DSGVTQTPKHLITATGQRVTLRCSPRSGDLSVYWYQQSLDQGLQFLIQYYNGEERAKGNILERFSAQQFPDLHSELNLSSLELGDSALYFCASSAPGGSGNTIYFGEGSWLTVV.

The rearrangement uses TRBV2 and TRBJ1-2; tentative D call: TRBD1 (6 bases). V lost 7 bases and J lost 7, with 10 bases in between. Per the germline V gene, CDR1 is SNHLY and CDR2 is FYNNEI. This CDR3 region has 11 residues. CDR3 DNA sequence: TGTGCCAGCAAGACAGGAGCTGGCTACACCTTC. Its translation is CASKTGAGYTF.

The chain joins TRBV10-3 to TRBJ2-7; 9 nucleotides agree with TRBD2. This CDR3 is 14 amino acids long. Germline CDR1 is ENHRY and CDR2 is SYGVKD. V was clipped by 4 bases and J by 5 bases; unmatched bases: 6. CDR3 DNA sequence: TGTGCCATCAGTGGGCGGGGGGGCCTGAACGAGCAGTACTTC. Translation gives CAISGRGGLNEQYF.